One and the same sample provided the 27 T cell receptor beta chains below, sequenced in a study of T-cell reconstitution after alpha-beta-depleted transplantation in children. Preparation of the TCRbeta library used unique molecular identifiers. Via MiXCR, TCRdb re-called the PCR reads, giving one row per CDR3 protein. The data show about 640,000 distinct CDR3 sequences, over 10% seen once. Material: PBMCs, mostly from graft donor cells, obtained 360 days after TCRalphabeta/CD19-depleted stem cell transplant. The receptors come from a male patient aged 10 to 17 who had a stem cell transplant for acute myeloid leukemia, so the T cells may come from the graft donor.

In DNA, the CDR3 is TGTGCCAGCTCCTCGACTAGCGGAGAGCTCCTTCAAGAGACCCAGTACTTC. Amino acids: CASSSTSGELLQETQYF. J is TRBJ2-5 and V is TRBV18, with TRBD2 identical over 9 bases. Per the germline V gene, CDR1 is KGHSH and CDR2 is LQKENI. This CDR3 region has 17 residues. The ends lost 6 bases at V and 2 bases at J; junction bases unmatched: 13.

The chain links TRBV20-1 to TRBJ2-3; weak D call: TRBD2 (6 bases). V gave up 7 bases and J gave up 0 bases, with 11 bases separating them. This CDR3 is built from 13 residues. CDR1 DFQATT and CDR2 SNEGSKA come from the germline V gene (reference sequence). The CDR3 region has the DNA TGCAGTGGGGACGGGGGTAGCACAGATACGCAGTATTTT. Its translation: CSGDGGSTDTQYF.

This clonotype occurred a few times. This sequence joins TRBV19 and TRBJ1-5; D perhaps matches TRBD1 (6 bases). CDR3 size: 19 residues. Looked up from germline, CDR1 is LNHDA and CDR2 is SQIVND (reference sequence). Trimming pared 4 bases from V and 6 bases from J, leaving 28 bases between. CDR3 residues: CASSTLPGQQVWLGQPQHF. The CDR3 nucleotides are TGTGCCAGTAGTACCCTTCCGGGACAACAGGTTTGGTTGGGTCAGCCCCAGCATTTT.

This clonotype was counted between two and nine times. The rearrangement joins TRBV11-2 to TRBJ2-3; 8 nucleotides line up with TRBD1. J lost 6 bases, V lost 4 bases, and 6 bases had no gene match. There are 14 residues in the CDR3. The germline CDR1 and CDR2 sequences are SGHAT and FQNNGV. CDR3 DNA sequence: TGTGCCAGCAGCTCCAGGGGGCCTCGGGATACGCAGTATTTT. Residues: CASSSRGPRDTQYF.

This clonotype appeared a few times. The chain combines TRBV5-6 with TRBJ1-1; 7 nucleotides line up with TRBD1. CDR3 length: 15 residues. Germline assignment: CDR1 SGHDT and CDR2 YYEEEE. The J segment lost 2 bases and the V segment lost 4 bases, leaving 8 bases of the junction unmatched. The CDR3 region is CASSLGTAANTEAFF. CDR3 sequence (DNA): TGTGCCAGCAGCCTCGGGACAGCCGCAAACACTGAAGCTTTCTTT.

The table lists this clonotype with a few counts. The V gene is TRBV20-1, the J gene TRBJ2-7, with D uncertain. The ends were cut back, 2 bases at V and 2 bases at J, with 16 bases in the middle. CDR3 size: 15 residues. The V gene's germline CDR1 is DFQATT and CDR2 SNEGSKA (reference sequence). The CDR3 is CSARLGAMWAYEQYF. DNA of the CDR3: TGCAGTGCTAGACTAGGTGCCATGTGGGCCTACGAGCAGTACTTC.

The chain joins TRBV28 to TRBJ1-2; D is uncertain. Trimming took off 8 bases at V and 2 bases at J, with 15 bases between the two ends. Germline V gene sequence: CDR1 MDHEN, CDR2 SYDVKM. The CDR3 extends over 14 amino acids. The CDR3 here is CASGTASRNYGYTF. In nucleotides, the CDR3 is TGTGCCAGCGGAACGGCCTCGAGGAACTATGGCTACACCTTC.

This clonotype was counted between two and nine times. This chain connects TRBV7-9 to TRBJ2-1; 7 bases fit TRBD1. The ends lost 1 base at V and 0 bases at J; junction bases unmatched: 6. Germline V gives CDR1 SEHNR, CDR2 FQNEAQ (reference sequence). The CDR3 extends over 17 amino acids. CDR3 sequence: CASSLVSDRSSYNEQFF. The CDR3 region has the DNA TGTGCCAGCAGCTTAGTATCGGACAGGAGCTCCTACAATGAGCAGTTCTTC.

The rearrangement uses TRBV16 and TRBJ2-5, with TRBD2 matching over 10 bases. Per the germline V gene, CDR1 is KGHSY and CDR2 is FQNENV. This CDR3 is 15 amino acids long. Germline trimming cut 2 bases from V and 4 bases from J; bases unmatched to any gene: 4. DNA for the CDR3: TGTGCCAGCAGCCAACTAGCGGGAGAGAGAGAGACCCAGTACTTC. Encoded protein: CASSQLAGERETQYF.

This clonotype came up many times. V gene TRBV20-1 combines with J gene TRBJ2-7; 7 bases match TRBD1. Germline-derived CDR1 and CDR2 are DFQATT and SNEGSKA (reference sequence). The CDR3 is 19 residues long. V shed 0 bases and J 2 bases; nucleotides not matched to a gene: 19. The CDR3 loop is CSARDIRVQGFPAAYEQYF. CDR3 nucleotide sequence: TGCAGTGCTAGAGATATAAGGGTACAGGGGTTTCCCGCTGCCTACGAGCAGTACTTC.

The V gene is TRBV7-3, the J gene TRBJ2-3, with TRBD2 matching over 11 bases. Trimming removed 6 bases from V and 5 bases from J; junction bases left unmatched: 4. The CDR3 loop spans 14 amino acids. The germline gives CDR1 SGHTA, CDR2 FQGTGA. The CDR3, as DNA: TGTGCCAGCAGACCAGGACTAGCGGGAGATACGCAGTATTTT. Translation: CASRPGLAGDTQYF.

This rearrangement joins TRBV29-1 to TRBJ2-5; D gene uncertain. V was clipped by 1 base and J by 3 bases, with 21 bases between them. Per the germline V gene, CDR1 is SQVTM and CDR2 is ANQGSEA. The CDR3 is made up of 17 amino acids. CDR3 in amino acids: CSVEGGRYKALKETQYF. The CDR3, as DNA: TGCAGCGTTGAAGGGGGAAGATACAAAGCCCTAAAAGAGACCCAGTACTTC.

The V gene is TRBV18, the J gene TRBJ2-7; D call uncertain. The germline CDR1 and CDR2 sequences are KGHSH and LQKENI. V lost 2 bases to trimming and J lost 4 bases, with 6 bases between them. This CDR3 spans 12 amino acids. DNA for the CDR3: TGTGCCAGCTCACCAGCAGATTACGAGCAGTACTTC. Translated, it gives CASSPADYEQYF.

The CDR3 DNA reads as TGTGCCAGCTCACGGGTAGGGGTGAACACTGAAGCTTTCTTT. Translated: CASSRVGVNTEAFF. The chain is built from TRBV18 and TRBJ1-1; TRBD1 might be the D (5 bases). Trimming took off 4 bases at V and 0 bases at J, with 9 bases between the two ends. The CDR3 covers 14 residues. Germline lookup yields CDR1 KGHSH and CDR2 LQKENI.

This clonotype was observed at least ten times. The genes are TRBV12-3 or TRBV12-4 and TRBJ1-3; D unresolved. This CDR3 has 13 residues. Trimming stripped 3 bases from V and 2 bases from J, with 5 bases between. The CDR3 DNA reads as TGTGCCAGCAGTTTTCGGCCTGGAAACACCATATATTTT. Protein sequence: CASSFRPGNTIYF.

CDR3 residues: CASSLSLGVLAGEQYF. In nucleotides, the CDR3 is TGTGCCAGCAGTTTATCGTTAGGAGTACTAGCGGGGGAGCAGTACTTC. The rearrangement links TRBV27 to TRBJ2-7; 10 nucleotides line up with TRBD2. With 0 bases clipped from V and 7 bases from J, the junction kept 9 bases outside the gene matches. Per the germline V gene, CDR1 is MNHEY and CDR2 is SMNVEV (reference sequence). This CDR3 contains 16 residues.

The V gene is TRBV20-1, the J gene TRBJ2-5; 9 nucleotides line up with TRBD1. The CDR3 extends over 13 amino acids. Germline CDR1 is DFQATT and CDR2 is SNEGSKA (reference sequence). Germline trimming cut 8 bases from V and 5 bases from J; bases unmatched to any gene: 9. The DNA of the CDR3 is TGCAGTCCCGAGGACAGGGGCCGGGAGACCCAGTACTTC. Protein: CSPEDRGRETQYF.

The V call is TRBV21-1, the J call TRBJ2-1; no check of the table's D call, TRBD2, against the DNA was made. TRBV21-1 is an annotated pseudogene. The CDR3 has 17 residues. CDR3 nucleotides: TGTGCCAGCAGCAAAGAATCCGGACTAGCGGGGATCAATGAGCAGTTCTTC. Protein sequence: CASSKESGLAGINEQFF.

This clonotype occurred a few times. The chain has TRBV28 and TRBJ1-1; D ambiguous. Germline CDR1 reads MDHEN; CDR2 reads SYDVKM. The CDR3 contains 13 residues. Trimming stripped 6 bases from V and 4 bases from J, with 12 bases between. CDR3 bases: TGTGCCAGCAGCCAAAGGGTTCTCACTGAAGCTTTCTTT. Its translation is CASSQRVLTEAFF. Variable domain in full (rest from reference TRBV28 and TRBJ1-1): DVKVTQSSRYLVKRTGEKVFLECVQDMDHENMFWYRQDPGLGLRLIYFSYDVKMKEKGDIPEGYSVSREKKERFSLILESASTNQTSMYLCASSQRVLTEAFFGQGTRLTVV.

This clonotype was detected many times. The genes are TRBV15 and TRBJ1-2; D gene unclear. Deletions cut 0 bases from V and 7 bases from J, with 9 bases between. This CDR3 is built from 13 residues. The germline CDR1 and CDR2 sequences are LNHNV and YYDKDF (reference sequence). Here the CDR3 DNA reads TGTGCCACCAGCAGAGATAGGACGGGTGGCTACACCTTC. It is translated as CATSRDRTGGYTF.

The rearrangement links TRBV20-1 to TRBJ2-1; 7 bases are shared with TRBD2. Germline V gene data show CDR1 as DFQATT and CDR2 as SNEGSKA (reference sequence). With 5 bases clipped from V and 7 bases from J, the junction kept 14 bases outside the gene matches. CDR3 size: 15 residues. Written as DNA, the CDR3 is TGCAGTGCTCTCCCCCAGAGGTGGGGGGGAAATGAGCAGTTCTTC. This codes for CSALPQRWGGNEQFF.

CDR3 region: CASSSRRGRGDYGYTF. The CDR3 nucleotides are TGTGCCAGCAGTTCCCGTCGGGGGAGGGGAGACTATGGCTACACCTTC. The rearrangement uses TRBV12-3 or TRBV12-4 and TRBJ1-2; weak D call: TRBD1 (5 bases). V lost 4 bases and J 3 bases, leaving 18 bases between the germline ends. This CDR3 is 16 amino acids long.

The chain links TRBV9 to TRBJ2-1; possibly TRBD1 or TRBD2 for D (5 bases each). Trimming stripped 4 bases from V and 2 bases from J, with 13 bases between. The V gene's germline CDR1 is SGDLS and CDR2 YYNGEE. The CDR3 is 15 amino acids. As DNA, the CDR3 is TGTGCCAGCAGCACCCGGGACGCCCCCTACAATGAGCAGTTCTTC. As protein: CASSTRDAPYNEQFF. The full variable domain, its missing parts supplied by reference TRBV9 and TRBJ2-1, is DSGVTQTPKHLITATGQRVTLRCSPRSGDLSVYWYQQSLDQGLQFLIQYYNGEERAKGNILERFSAQQFPDLHSELNLSSLELGDSALYFCASSTRDAPYNEQFFGPGTRLTVL.

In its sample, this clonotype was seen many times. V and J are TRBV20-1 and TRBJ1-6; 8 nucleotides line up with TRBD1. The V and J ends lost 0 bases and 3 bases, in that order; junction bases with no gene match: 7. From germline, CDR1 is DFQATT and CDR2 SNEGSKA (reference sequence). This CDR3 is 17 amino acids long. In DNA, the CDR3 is TGCAGTGCTAGAGATGGGGACAGGTTGGGCTATAATTCACCCCTCCACTTT. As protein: CSARDGDRLGYNSPLHF.

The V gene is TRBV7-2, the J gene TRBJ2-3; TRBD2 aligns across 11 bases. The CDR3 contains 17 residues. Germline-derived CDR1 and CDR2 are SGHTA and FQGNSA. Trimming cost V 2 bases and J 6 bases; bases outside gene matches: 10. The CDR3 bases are TGTGCCAGCAGCTTAAGGAGGATAGCGGGAGGGCAGGATACGCAGTATTTT. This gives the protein CASSLRRIAGGQDTQYF.

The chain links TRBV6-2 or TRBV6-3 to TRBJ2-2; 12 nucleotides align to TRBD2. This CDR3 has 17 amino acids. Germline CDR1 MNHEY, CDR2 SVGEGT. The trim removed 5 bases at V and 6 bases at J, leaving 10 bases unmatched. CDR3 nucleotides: TGTGCCAGCAGTCGGTCTAGCGGGAGGGCGATCGCCGGGGAGCTGTTTTTT. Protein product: CASSRSSGRAIAGELFF.

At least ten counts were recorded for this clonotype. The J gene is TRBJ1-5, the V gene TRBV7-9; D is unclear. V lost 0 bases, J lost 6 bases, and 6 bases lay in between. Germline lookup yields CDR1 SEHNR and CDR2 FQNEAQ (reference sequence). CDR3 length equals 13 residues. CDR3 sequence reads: CASSLALSQPQHF. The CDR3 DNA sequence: TGTGCCAGCAGCTTAGCGCTATCTCAGCCCCAGCATTTT.